Shown below are 28 T cell receptor beta chains from a single sample sequenced in a study of cytomegalovirus exposure and HLA in healthy donors. Both 60 Vbeta primers and 13 Jbeta primers went into the PCR. The protocol was immunoSEQ multiplex PCR, while the TCRdb copy is restricted to in-frame clones and leaves out a portion. The repertoire includes approximately 130,000 clones, 60% to 85% of them detected once, and 3.4% sits in the top ten. The sample comprised PBMCs. The origin of the receptors is a man aged 25 to 40 in good health and CMV-seronegative.

V gene TRBV7-9 combines with J gene TRBJ2-5, with D unclear. The germline V gene encodes CDR1 SEHNR and CDR2 FQNEAQ (reference sequence). The CDR3 is 12 amino acids. The V gene lost 4 bases and the J gene lost 5 bases, with 8 bases spanning the gap. DNA of the CDR3: TGTGCCAGCAGCTCCGGTTTGGAGACCCAGTACTTC. Protein product: CASSSGLETQYF. Full variable domain (outside the CDR3, taken from reference TRBV7-9 and TRBJ2-5): DTGVSQNPRHKITKRGQNVTFRCDPISEHNRLYWYRQTLGQGPEFLTYFQNEAQLEKSRLLSDRFSAERPKGSFSTLEIQRTEQGDSAMYLCASSSGLETQYFGPGTRLLVL.

The gene calls are TRBV7-7 and TRBJ1-2; D is ambiguous. Germline loops: CDR1 SSHAT, CDR2 FNYEAQ (reference sequence). V dropped 7 bases and J dropped 8 bases, with 17 bases sitting between them. The CDR3 is 13 amino acids. The CDR3: CASTPLGKQGYTF. The CDR3 coding sequence is TGTGCCAGCACCCCACTCGGGAAGCAGGGCTACACCTTC.

This chain links TRBV10-3 with TRBJ2-7; TRBD1 is a possible D gene (6 bases). This CDR3 comprises 14 residues. Germline assignment: CDR1 ENHRY and CDR2 SYGVKD. Trimming stripped 6 bases from V and 5 bases from J, with 17 bases between. The CDR3 region has the DNA TGTGCCATCAGGAACGGAACAGGGACCCACGAGCAGTACTTC. It translates to CAIRNGTGTHEQYF.

The chain joins TRBV5-6 to TRBJ1-2; no clear D gene. The V end lost 0 bases, the J end lost 2 bases, and 17 bases lay between the germline ends. Germline CDR1 and CDR2: SGHDT and YYEEEE. The CDR3 has 17 residues. The CDR3 sequence: CASSLDQRRRSNYGYTF. CDR3 nucleotides: TGTGCCAGCAGCTTGGATCAGAGGCGACGCTCGAACTATGGCTACACCTTC.

The chain employs TRBV29-1 and TRBJ1-1, with unresolved D. The V and J ends lost 1 base and 2 bases respectively, with 17 bases between them. Germline assignment: CDR1 SQVTM and CDR2 ANQGSEA. The CDR3 sequence is 16 residues long. The CDR3, as DNA: TGCAGCGTTGAAGGTCCCCCCGGCGGGATCAACACTGAAGCTTTCTTT. Protein product: CSVEGPPGGINTEAFF.

This sequence joins TRBV5-1 and TRBJ1-5, with D tentatively TRBD1 (5 bases). V was trimmed by 2 bases and J by 4 bases, leaving 13 bases between them. This CDR3 is built from 15 residues. CDR1 and CDR2 from the germline V gene are SGHRS and YFSETQ. CDR3 residues: CASSLSGAGNQPQHF. The CDR3 nucleotides are TGCGCCAGCAGCTTAAGTGGGGCAGGGAATCAGCCCCAGCATTTT.

This chain uses TRBV27 with TRBJ2-2, with 7 bases identical to TRBD2. Trimming at V came to 5 bases and at J to 6 bases, leaving 0 bases not matched to a gene. This CDR3 is built from 12 residues. Germline V gene lookup returns CDR1 MNHEY and CDR2 SMNVEV (reference sequence). Here the CDR3 DNA reads TGTGCCAGCAGTCGGGGGGCCGGGGAGCTGTTTTTT. It is translated as CASSRGAGELFF.

This clone was recorded once. J is TRBJ2-7 and V is TRBV6-6; 10 positions match TRBD2. After removal of 11 bases from V and 2 bases from J, the junction contained 3 bases not matched to a gene. The CDR3 is 12 residues long. In germline, CDR1 is MNHNY, CDR2 SVGAGI (reference sequence). Here the CDR3 reads CAAAGGPYEQYF. CDR3 DNA sequence: TGTGCCGCAGCGGGAGGGCCCTACGAGCAGTACTTC.

This clone appeared once. The chain employs TRBV11-2 and TRBJ2-1, with D hard to call. The V and J ends lost 4 bases and 1 base respectively, with 8 bases between them. CDR1 and CDR2 (germline): SGHAT, FQNNGV. The CDR3 sequence is 14 residues long. The CDR3, as DNA: TGTGCCAGCAGCTGGCCAGATTCCTACAATGAGCAGTTCTTC. Translating it yields CASSWPDSYNEQFF.

This sequence joins TRBV9 and TRBJ2-3, with 13 bases that match TRBD2. The CDR3 covers 17 residues. Germline CDR1 and CDR2: SGDLS and YYNGEE. Trimming cost V 4 bases and J 6 bases; bases outside gene matches: 11. CDR3 nucleotide sequence: TGTGCCAGCAGCTCTCACCCCGGGACTAGCGGGAAGGATACGCAGTATTTT. Translated, it gives CASSSHPGTSGKDTQYF.

The chain links TRBV4-3 to TRBJ2-7; 7 positions agree with TRBD2. Trimming removed 0 bases from V and 1 base from J; junction bases left unmatched: 9. This CDR3 is 17 amino acids long. Per germline, CDR1 LGHNA and CDR2 YSLEER. CDR3 region: CASSQDRGEHYSYEQYF. The CDR3, as DNA: TGCGCCAGCAGCCAAGATCGGGGGGAGCACTATTCCTACGAGCAGTACTTC.

The chain has TRBV30 and TRBJ1-1, with D possibly TRBD1 on 6 matching bases. This CDR3 is 13 amino acids long. Germline V CDR1 and CDR2: GTSNPN, SVGIG (reference sequence). Trimming cost V 5 bases and J 2 bases, with 12 bases left between them. CDR3 bases: TGTGCCTGGGCCCAGGGGTTAAACACTGAAGCTTTCTTT. This sequence encodes CAWAQGLNTEAFF.

The chain carries TRBV6-6 and TRBJ2-1; 12 bases align to TRBD2. The germline V gene has CDR1 MNHNY and CDR2 SVGAGI (reference sequence). The CDR3 covers 15 residues. After removal of 4 bases from V and 3 bases from J, the junction contained 1 base not matched to a gene. The CDR3, as DNA: TGTGCCAGCAGTTTGACTAGCGGGGGCTACAATGAGCAGTTCTTC. Translation: CASSLTSGGYNEQFF.

V usage is TRBV7-6 and J usage is TRBJ1-3, with TRBD1 as a possible D gene (5 bases). The CDR3 extends over 16 amino acids. The V end was cut by 5 bases, the J end by 0 bases, with 14 bases between. Looked up from germline, CDR1 is SGHVS and CDR2 is FNYEAQ. CDR3: CASSGVDRSSGNTIYF. In DNA form, the CDR3 reads TGTGCCAGCAGCGGGGTAGACAGAAGCTCTGGAAACACCATATATTTT.

The chain joins TRBV6-5 to TRBJ2-5; 10 bases align to TRBD2. CDR1 and CDR2 from the germline V gene are MNHEY and SVGAGI. V lost 4 bases to trimming and J lost 5 bases; unmatched junction nucleotides: 10. The CDR3 covers 16 residues. CDR3 residues: CASSSPSGRALETQYF. CDR3 bases: TGTGCCAGCAGTTCCCCCAGCGGGAGGGCCTTGGAGACCCAGTACTTC.

This clone has only one observation. This rearrangement joins TRBV10-3 to TRBJ1-1; perhaps TRBD1 as D (6 bases). V was clipped by 7 bases and J by 1 base, with 10 bases between them. CDR3 length: 13 amino acids. Germline V gene lookup returns CDR1 ENHRY and CDR2 SYGVKD. This chain's CDR3 is CAINGQPNTEAFF. DNA for the CDR3: TGTGCCATCAATGGACAGCCGAACACTGAAGCTTTCTTT.

This chain uses TRBV14 with TRBJ2-5; D is unclear. V shed 4 bases and J shed 5 bases, with 17 bases lying between them. CDR1 and CDR2 (germline): SGHDN, FVKESK. The length of the CDR3 is 15 residues. The CDR3: CASSLGQESWETQYF. As DNA, the CDR3 is TGTGCCAGCAGCCTTGGGCAGGAATCCTGGGAGACCCAGTACTTC.

The chain uses TRBV30 and TRBJ2-3; 9 bases map to TRBD2. The CDR3 sequence is 16 residues long. With 0 bases clipped from V and 4 bases from J, the junction kept 8 bases outside the gene matches. CDR1 and CDR2 (germline): GTSNPN, SVGIG (reference sequence). CDR3 sequence: CAWSVLRGGRADTQYF. CDR3 DNA: TGTGCCTGGAGTGTACTGCGGGGGGGCCGCGCAGATACGCAGTATTTT.

The chain employs TRBV10-2 and TRBJ2-7, with 13 bases aligning to TRBD2. This CDR3 comprises 17 residues. Per the germline V gene, CDR1 is WSHSY and CDR2 is SAAADI. J was trimmed by 2 bases and V by 4 bases; bases with no gene match: 8. CDR3 in DNA: TGCGCCAGCAGTGGGCCGGGACTAGCGGGGTTCACCTACGAGCAGTACTTC. Translated, it gives CASSGPGLAGFTYEQYF.

This clone appeared a few times. The rearrangement links TRBV7-9 to TRBJ1-1; tentatively, D is TRBD1 (5 bases). The CDR3 is 15 residues long. The V gene's germline CDR1 is SEHNR and CDR2 FQNEAQ (reference sequence). V was cut by 5 bases and J by 3 bases, with 16 bases left in between. The CDR3 here is CASSRTTGGYTEAFF. In DNA form, the CDR3 reads TGTGCCAGCAGCAGGACTACAGGCGGCTACACTGAAGCTTTCTTT.

The chain is built from TRBV7-9 and TRBJ2-1; the match to TRBD1 covers 9 bases. The CDR3 contains 17 residues. The V segment lost 2 bases and the J segment 5 bases; nucleotides outside the gene matches: 10. Looked up from germline, CDR1 is SEHNR and CDR2 is FQNEAQ (reference sequence). DNA of the CDR3: TGTGCCAGCAGCTTACCGCCACAGGGGGCGCTAGACAATGAGCAGTTCTTC. Protein: CASSLPPQGALDNEQFF.

The rearrangement links TRBV6-1 to TRBJ1-5, with D possibly TRBD1 on 6 matching bases. There are 15 residues in the CDR3. V dropped 4 bases and J dropped 3 bases, with 13 bases sitting between them. Germline CDR1 reads MNHNS; CDR2 reads SASEGT. CDR3 protein: CASSAQGFYNQPQHF. CDR3 bases: TGTGCCAGCAGTGCACAGGGTTTTTACAATCAGCCCCAGCATTTT.

The genes are TRBV18 and TRBJ2-7; D remains unclear. This CDR3 has 12 residues. From germline, CDR1 is KGHSH and CDR2 LQKENI. V lost 5 bases, J lost 0 bases, and 5 bases lay in between. The CDR3 region is CASSTSSYEQYF. CDR3 bases: TGTGCCAGCTCAACCAGCTCCTACGAGCAGTACTTC.

V gene TRBV5-8 combines with J gene TRBJ2-7; no clear D gene. The germline V gene encodes CDR1 SGHTS and CDR2 YDEGEE. Trimming cost V 1 base and J 4 bases, with 9 bases left between them. CDR3 length equals 13 residues. This chain's CDR3 is CASSLQESYEQYF. DNA for the CDR3: TGTGCCAGCAGCTTGCAGGAATCGTACGAGCAGTACTTC.

The rearrangement links TRBV7-9 to TRBJ1-5, with TRBD1 identical over 7 bases. V gave up 4 bases and J gave up 8 bases; unmatched junction bases: 14. Germline V CDR1 and CDR2: SEHNR, FQNEAQ (reference sequence). This CDR3 contains 16 residues. The CDR3 spells CASSSSDRARGEPQHF. As DNA, the CDR3 is TGTGCCAGCAGCTCCAGCGACAGGGCCAGGGGGGAGCCCCAGCATTTT. Using reference TRBV7-9 and TRBJ1-5 for the parts outside the CDR3, the full variable domain is DTGVSQNPRHKITKRGQNVTFRCDPISEHNRLYWYRQTLGQGPEFLTYFQNEAQLEKSRLLSDRFSAERPKGSFSTLEIQRTEQGDSAMYLCASSSSDRARGEPQHFGDGTRLSIL.

This chain uses TRBV30 with TRBJ1-3; 9 positions match TRBD1. Trimming cost V 4 bases and J 3 bases; bases outside gene matches: 7. The germline CDR1 and CDR2 sequences are GTSNPN and SVGIG (reference sequence). This CDR3 region has 15 residues. The CDR3 sequence is CAWNTGGWGGNTIYF. The DNA for the CDR3 is TGTGCCTGGAACACAGGGGGCTGGGGTGGAAACACCATATATTTT. Based on the CDR3 plus reference TRBV30 and TRBJ1-3, the full variable domain is SQTIHQWPATLVQPVGSPLSLECTVEGTSNPNLYWYRQAAGRGLQLLFYSVGIGQISSEVPQNLSASRPQDRQFILSSKKLLLSDSGFYLCAWNTGGWGGNTIYFGEGSWLTVV.

This clone was observed a handful of times. The chain recombines TRBV18 with TRBJ2-7, with 9 nucleotides matching TRBD1. Germline V gives CDR1 KGHSH, CDR2 LQKENI. With V trimmed by 7 bases and J by 2 bases, 3 bases remained unmatched. The CDR3 extends over 13 amino acids. The CDR3 loop is CASWGQGTYEQYF. The CDR3 nucleotides read TGTGCCAGCTGGGGACAGGGCACCTACGAGCAGTACTTC.

This rearrangement joins TRBV6-6 to TRBJ2-4; D unclear. V lost 4 bases and J 0 bases, leaving 10 bases between the germline ends. The V gene's germline CDR1 is MNHNY and CDR2 SVGAGI (reference sequence). The CDR3 runs 15 residues. CDR3 nucleotide sequence: TGTGCCAGCAGTTCCAGTTCCCTAGCCAAAAACATTCAGTACTTC. As protein: CASSSSSLAKNIQYF.